The T cell receptor (beta chain) under discussion was sequenced for a study of T cell responses to AZD1222 COVID-19 vaccine. Method: immunoSEQ multiplex PCR; TCRdb's copy keeps in-frame clones and lacks some. In the table there are approximately 130,000 clones, roughly 92% of which are singletons. The CDR3 covers 11 residues. V was shortened by 11 bases and J by 4 bases, with 12 bases between the two germline ends. CDR1 LGHNT and CDR2 FRNRAP come from the germline V gene. The source of this sequence is an adult who received the AZD1222 COVID-19 vaccine. The genes are TRBV12-5 and TRBJ2-7; weak D call: TRBD1 (6 bases). Sequenced here: peripheral blood, sampled 28 days after the second AZD1222 dose. The CDR3 protein is CASSRGYEQYF. In DNA form, the CDR3 reads TGTGCTTCCTCCAGGGGTTACGAGCAGTACTTC.